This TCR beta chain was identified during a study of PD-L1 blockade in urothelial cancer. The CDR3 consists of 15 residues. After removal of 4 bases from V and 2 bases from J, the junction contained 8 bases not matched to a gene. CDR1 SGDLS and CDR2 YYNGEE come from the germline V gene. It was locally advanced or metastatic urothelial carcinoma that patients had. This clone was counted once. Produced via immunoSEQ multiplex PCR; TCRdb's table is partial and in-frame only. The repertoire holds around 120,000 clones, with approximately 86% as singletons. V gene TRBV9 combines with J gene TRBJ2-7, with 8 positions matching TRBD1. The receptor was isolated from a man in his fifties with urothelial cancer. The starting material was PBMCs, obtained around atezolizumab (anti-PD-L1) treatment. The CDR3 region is CASSPSGQVTYEQYF. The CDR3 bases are TGTGCCAGCAGCCCGTCGGGACAGGTTACCTACGAGCAGTACTTC.